Each of the 6 T cell receptor beta chains below was sequenced from the same sample in a study of T cells of healthy individuals. Via MiXCR, TCRdb re-called the 5' RACE reads, giving one row per CDR3 protein. The sample lists about 53,000 distinct CDR3 sequences; roughly 14% were seen once. All receptors come from a human donor in good health.

In nucleotides, the CDR3 is TGCGCCAGCAGCGGGGCGGCGGGGGGCCAATCCTACGAGCAGTACTTC. Protein sequence: CASSGAAGGQSYEQYF. The chain joins TRBV5-1 to TRBJ2-7; 8 bases match TRBD2. CDR3 length equals 16 residues. Trimming took 4 bases from V and 1 from J; bases not matched to a gene: 10. In germline, CDR1 is SGHRS, CDR2 YFSETQ.

This clonotype was counted only a few times. No DNA is shown, since the ends of the CDR3 on it are uncertain; the CDR3 is the one TCRdb lists. This chain connects TRBV5-6 to TRBJ2-5; the table names TRBD2, a call not compared with the DNA. Including both end residues, the CDR3 is 23 amino acids long. Germline CDR1 is SGHDT and CDR2 is YYEEEE. CDR3 residues: CASDSALYLCASSKGLAQETQYF.

The chain recombines TRBV10-3 with TRBJ2-1, with D possibly TRBD2 on 7 matching bases. Trimming pared 8 bases from V and 9 bases from J, leaving 14 bases between. CDR1 and CDR2 (germline): ENHRY, SYGVKD. The CDR3 extends over 12 amino acids. CDR3 in DNA: TGTGCCATCGGGGGGGGCTCGAGTGAGCAGTTCTTC. This encodes CAIGGGSSEQFF.

This clonotype was picked up a small number of times. The chain recombines TRBV7-2 with TRBJ1-1; no definite D call. The CDR3 totals 14 residues. The germline V gene encodes CDR1 SGHTA and CDR2 FQGNSA. V was pared by 2 bases and J by 0 bases, with 7 bases between. CDR3 DNA: TGTGCCAGCAGCTTAATTCCCGTGAACACTGAAGCTTTCTTT. Encoded protein: CASSLIPVNTEAFF.

This clonotype was found many times. This chain uses TRBV28 with TRBJ1-5, with 9 nucleotides matching TRBD1. Germline V lookup: CDR1 MDHEN, CDR2 SYDVKM. There are 14 residues in the CDR3. V was clipped by 4 bases and J by 6 bases; unmatched bases: 4. CDR3 nucleotide sequence: TGTGCCAGCAGTTCGGGACAGGGAGGTCAGCCCCAGCATTTT. Translation gives CASSSGQGGQPQHF. Looking up the rest from reference TRBV28 and TRBJ1-5 gives the full variable domain: DVKVTQSSRYLVKRTGEKVFLECVQDMDHENMFWYRQDPGLGLRLIYFSYDVKMKEKGDIPEGYSVSREKKERFSLILESASTNQTSMYLCASSSGQGGQPQHFGDGTRLSIL.

This clonotype was found many times. V gene TRBV9 combines with J gene TRBJ1-5, with 7 bases lining up with TRBD1. The germline V gene encodes CDR1 SGDLS and CDR2 YYNGEE. The CDR3 length is 15 residues. V trimming: 4 bases; J trimming: 11 bases; junction bases outside the gene matches: 15. The CDR3 here is CASSPNPDRVTSQHF. The CDR3 region has the DNA TGTGCCAGCAGCCCCAATCCAGACAGGGTCACGTCCCAGCATTTT.